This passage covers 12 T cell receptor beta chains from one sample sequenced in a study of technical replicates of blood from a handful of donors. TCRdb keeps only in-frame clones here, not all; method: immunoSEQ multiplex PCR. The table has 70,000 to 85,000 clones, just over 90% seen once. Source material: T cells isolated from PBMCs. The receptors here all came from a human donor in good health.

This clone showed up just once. The DNA of the CDR3 is TGTGCCACCAGCAGACTATCACGTGCGGACACTGAAGCTTTCTTT. Encoded protein: CATSRLSRADTEAFF. This sequence joins TRBV15 and TRBJ1-1; D not resolved. The CDR3 extends over 15 amino acids. Per the germline V gene, CDR1 is LNHNV and CDR2 is YYDKDF (reference sequence). Trimming pared 2 bases from V and 3 bases from J, leaving 13 bases between.

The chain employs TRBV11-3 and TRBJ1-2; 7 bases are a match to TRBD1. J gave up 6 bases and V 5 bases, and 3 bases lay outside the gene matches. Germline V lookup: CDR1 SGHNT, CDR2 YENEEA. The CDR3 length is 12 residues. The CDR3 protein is CASSEGTDGYTF. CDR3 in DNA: TGTGCCAGCAGCGAAGGGACAGATGGCTACACCTTC. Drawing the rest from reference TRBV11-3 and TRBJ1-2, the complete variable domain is EAGVVQSPRYKIIEKKQPVAFWCNPISGHNTLYWYLQNLGQGPELLIRYENEEAVDDSQLPKDRFSAERLKGVDSTLKIQPAELGDSAVYLCASSEGTDGYTFGSGTRLTVV.

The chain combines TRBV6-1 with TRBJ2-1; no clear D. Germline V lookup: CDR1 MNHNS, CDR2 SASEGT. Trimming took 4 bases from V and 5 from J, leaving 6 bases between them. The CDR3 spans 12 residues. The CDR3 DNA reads TGTGCCAGCAGTGGTCTTAACAATGAGCAGTTCTTC. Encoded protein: CASSGLNNEQFF.

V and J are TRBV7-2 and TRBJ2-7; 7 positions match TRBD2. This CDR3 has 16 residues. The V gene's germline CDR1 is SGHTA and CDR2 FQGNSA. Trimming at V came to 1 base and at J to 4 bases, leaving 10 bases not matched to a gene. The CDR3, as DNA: TGTGCCAGCAGCTTAGGGGGGTGGGAGCGGGATTACGAGCAGTACTTC. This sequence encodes CASSLGGWERDYEQYF.

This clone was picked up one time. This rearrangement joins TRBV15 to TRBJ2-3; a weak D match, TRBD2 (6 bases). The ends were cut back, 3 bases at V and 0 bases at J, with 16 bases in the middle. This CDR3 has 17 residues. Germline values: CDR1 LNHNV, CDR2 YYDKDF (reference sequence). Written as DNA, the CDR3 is TGTGCCACCAGCAGTGTCCCTGTGGGGGGAAGCACAGATACGCAGTATTTT. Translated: CATSSVPVGGSTDTQYF.

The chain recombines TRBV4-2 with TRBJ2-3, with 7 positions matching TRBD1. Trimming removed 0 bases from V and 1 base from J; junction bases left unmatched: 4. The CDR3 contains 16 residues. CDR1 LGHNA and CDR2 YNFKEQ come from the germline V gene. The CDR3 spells CASSQDIGQGTDTQYF. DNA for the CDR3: TGTGCCAGCAGCCAAGATATCGGACAGGGCACAGATACGCAGTATTTT.

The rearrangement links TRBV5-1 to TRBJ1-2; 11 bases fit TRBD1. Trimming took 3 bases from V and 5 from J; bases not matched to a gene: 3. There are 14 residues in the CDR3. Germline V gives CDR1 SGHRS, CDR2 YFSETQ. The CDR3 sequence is CASSWGDRGYGYTF. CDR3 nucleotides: TGCGCCAGCAGCTGGGGGGACAGGGGGTATGGCTACACCTTC.

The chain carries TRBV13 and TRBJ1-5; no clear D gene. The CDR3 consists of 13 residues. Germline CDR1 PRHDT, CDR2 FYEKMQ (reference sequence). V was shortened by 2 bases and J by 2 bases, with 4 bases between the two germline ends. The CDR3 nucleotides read TGTGCCAGCAGCTTACAGGGCAATCAGCCCCAGCATTTT. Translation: CASSLQGNQPQHF.

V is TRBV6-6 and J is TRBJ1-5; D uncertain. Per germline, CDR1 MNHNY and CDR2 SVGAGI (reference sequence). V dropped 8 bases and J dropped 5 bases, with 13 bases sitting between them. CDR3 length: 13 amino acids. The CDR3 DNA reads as TGTGCCAGCCGGAGGCAGCAAGATCAGCCCCAGCATTTT. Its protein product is CASRRQQDQPQHF.

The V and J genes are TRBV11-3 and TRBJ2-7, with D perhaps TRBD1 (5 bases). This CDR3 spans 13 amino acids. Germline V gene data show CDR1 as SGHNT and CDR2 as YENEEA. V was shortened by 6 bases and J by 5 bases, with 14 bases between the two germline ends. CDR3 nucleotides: TGTGCCAGCAGTCTTAGGGGTTCTGACGAGCAGTACTTC. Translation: CASSLRGSDEQYF.

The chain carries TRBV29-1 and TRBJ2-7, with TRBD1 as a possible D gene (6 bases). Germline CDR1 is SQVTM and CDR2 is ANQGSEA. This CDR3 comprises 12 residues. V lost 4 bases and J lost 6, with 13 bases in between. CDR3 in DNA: TGCAGCGTTGGGACAGAGGCTAGCGAGCAGTACTTC. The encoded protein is CSVGTEASEQYF.

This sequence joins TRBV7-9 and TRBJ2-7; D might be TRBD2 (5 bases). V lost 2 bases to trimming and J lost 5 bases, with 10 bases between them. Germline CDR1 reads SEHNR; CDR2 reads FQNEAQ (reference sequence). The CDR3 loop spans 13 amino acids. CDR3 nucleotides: TGTGCCAGCAGCTTATCGCTAGCCCACGAGCAGTACTTC. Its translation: CASSLSLAHEQYF.